Below are 29 T cell receptor beta chains sequenced from a single sample in a study of tumor and adjacent non-tumor tissue in lung cancer. RNA was extracted from bulk tissue without any cell sorting. This non-tumor lung sample came from over 3 cm beyond the tumor edge. The library came from three nested PCR rounds adapted from ARM-PCR protocols. Each CDR3 protein gets one entry after TCRdb re-called the multiplex PCR reads with MiXCR. The sample shows 50,000 to 60,000 distinct CDR3 sequences, 74% of them seen only once. The sequencing input was distant non-tumor lung tissue. Receptors were obtained from a woman aged 60-75 years with non-small cell lung cancer.

About this clonotype itself: In this CDR3 the conserved last residue, phenylalanine or tryptophan, is missing, so a read error is likely. The gene calls are TRBV4-3 and TRBJ2-3; D not certain. CDR1 is LGHNA, CDR2 YSLEER, per germline. Trimming stripped 4 bases from V and 4 bases from J, with 12 bases between. The CDR3 is 14 amino acids. The CDR3 region is CASSRDISPDTQYL. The CDR3 nucleotides read TGCGCCAGCAGCCGAGATATTAGTCCAGATACGCAGTATCTT.

J is TRBJ2-1 and V is TRBV12-3 or TRBV12-4; D possibly corresponds to TRBD2 (5 bases). The V end lost 6 bases, the J end lost 8 bases, and 17 bases lay between the germline ends. The CDR3 is 14 residues long. The CDR3 spells CASRSGIGLHEQFF. Here the CDR3 DNA reads TGTGCCAGCAGATCCGGGATAGGTTTACATGAGCAGTTCTTC.

CDR3 DNA sequence: TGTACTAGCAGCCCCGGACTAGCGGGGGGGAAGGTTACGCAGTATTTT. Residues: CTSSPGLAGGKVTQYF. This chain links TRBV7-7 with TRBJ2-3; 15 nucleotides align to TRBD2. The CDR3 is 16 residues long. The germline V gene has CDR1 SSHAT and CDR2 FNYEAQ (reference sequence).

The chain carries TRBV11-3 and TRBJ2-1; a weak D match, TRBD2 (5 bases). The ends were cut back, 4 bases at V and 4 bases at J, with 14 bases in the middle. Germline CDR1 is SGHNT and CDR2 is YENEEA. The CDR3 spans 15 residues. The CDR3 spells CASSSRPGEYNEQFF. The CDR3 DNA reads as TGTGCCAGCAGCTCCCGCCCCGGGGAGTACAATGAGCAGTTCTTC.

This chain joins TRBV12-3 or TRBV12-4 and TRBJ2-3, with D possibly matching TRBD2 (6 bases). CDR3 length: 15 residues. V lost 6 bases and J 5 bases, leaving 18 bases between the germline ends. The DNA for the CDR3 is TGTGCCAGCAGGACCGGGACTGGCGTTAGAGATACGCAGTATTTT. As protein: CASRTGTGVRDTQYF.

In its sample, this clonotype was seen once. The rearrangement uses TRBV29-1 and TRBJ2-3; D is possibly TRBD1 or TRBD2 (5 bases each). Trimming took 5 bases from V and 6 from J, leaving 15 bases between them. The CDR3 has 13 amino acids. Germline V gene data show CDR1 as SQVTM and CDR2 as ANQGSEA. This chain's CDR3 is CSVYGGTRDTQYF. For the CDR3, the DNA is TGCAGCGTTTATGGTGGGACGAGGGATACGCAGTATTTT.

As concerns this clonotype: One end of the junction is discordant with germline, which a read error may explain. The chain links TRBV10-1 to TRBJ2-1; perhaps TRBD2 as D (5 bases). The CDR3 has 16 residues. Germline values: CDR1 WNHNN, CDR2 SYGVQD (reference sequence). Here the CDR3 DNA reads TGCGCCAGCAGTGGCTCCGGGGTAAGCTCCTACAATGAGCTGTTCTTC. It encodes CASSGSGVSSYNELFF.

This chain uses TRBV11-3 with TRBJ1-1, with 7 bases that match TRBD1. In germline, CDR1 is SGHNT, CDR2 YENEEA. The length of the CDR3 is 14 residues. V was pared by 6 bases and J by 6 bases, with 10 bases of the junction left unmatched. The CDR3 sequence is CASSSTGDLAEAFF. The CDR3 bases are TGTGCCAGCAGTTCAACAGGGGACCTGGCTGAAGCTTTCTTT.

Note on this clonotype: A read error may account for a junction end that differs from germline. The chain has TRBV4-1 and TRBJ1-1; TRBD1 matches at 9 bases. Germline CDR1 reads MGHRA; CDR2 reads YSYEKL. The CDR3 is 15 residues long. CDR3 loop: CASRQEVLGQGEAFF. CDR3 DNA: TGCGCCAGCAGACAAGAGGTCCTGGGACAGGGTGAAGCTTTCTTT.

In its sample, this clonotype was seen many times. This chain joins TRBV14 and TRBJ1-2, with a tentative D call TRBD1 (5 bases). This CDR3 is built from 14 residues. Germline lookup yields CDR1 SGHDN and CDR2 FVKESK. V lost 1 base and J 2 bases, leaving 8 bases between the germline ends. CDR3 nucleotides: TGTGCCAGCAGCCAAGGGGGGGTGAACTATGGCTACACCTTC. Its protein is CASSQGGVNYGYTF.

Turning to this clonotype: The junction departs from germline at one end; a sequencing error may be responsible. V and J are TRBV4-3 and TRBJ2-7; TRBD2 agrees at 8 bases. Looked up from germline, CDR1 is LGHNA and CDR2 is YSLEER. This CDR3 is built from 17 residues. CDR3 nucleotide sequence: TGCGCCAGCAGTCAAGGGAGCCGGGGGGGGCTTATCTACGAGCAGTACTTC. It encodes CASSQGSRGGLIYEQYF.

The chain couples TRBV11-2 to TRBJ1-6; D is possibly TRBD1 (5 bases). CDR3 length: 15 amino acids. CDR1 is SGHAT and CDR2 is FQNNGV in the germline V gene. V lost 1 base and J 10 bases, leaving 14 bases between the germline ends. The CDR3 is CASSLAGGTGSPLHF. DNA of the CDR3: TGTGCCAGCAGCTTAGCAGGAGGGACGGGCTCACCCCTCCACTTT.

Concerning this clonotype itself: One end of the junction fails to match germline, which may point to a read error. The chain couples TRBV6-2 or TRBV6-3 to TRBJ2-1; weak D call: TRBD2 (5 bases). Per the germline V gene, CDR1 is MNHEY and CDR2 is SVGEGT. There are 16 residues in the CDR3. The CDR3 here is CTSSSSSGIGIHEQFF. CDR3 sequence (DNA): TGTACCAGCAGTTCCTCCTCCGGGATAGGGATTCATGAGCAGTTCTTC.

This chain joins TRBV12-3 or TRBV12-4 and TRBJ1-5; D is uncertain. The CDR3 extends over 16 amino acids. Trimming left V 5 bases short and J 3 bases short, with 17 bases between. CDR3 nucleotides: TGTGCCAGCAGTCTAAATCAGCGCGGCCCCAATCAGCCCCAGCATTTT. It is translated as CASSLNQRGPNQPQHF.

CDR3 sequence: CASNNRDTANNEQFF. The CDR3, as DNA: TGCGCCAGCAACAACCGGGACACGGCCAATAATGAGCAGTTCTTC. The chain uses TRBV5-1 and TRBJ2-1, with a weak D call TRBD1 (6 bases). CDR1 SGHRS and CDR2 YFSETQ come from the germline V gene. The CDR3 spans 15 residues. V lost 6 bases, J lost 7 bases, and 20 bases lay in between.

A note on this clonotype: Because it lacks the conserved phenylalanine or tryptophan at the end, this CDR3 is likely a read error. The chain carries TRBV28 and TRBJ1-2; the D gene is possibly TRBD1 (5 bases). The germline V gene encodes CDR1 MDHEN and CDR2 SYDVKM. The CDR3 is made up of 16 amino acids. DNA of the CDR3: TGCGCCAGCAGTTTCCCTTTGGAGACAGACCTCTATGGCTACACCTTA. Protein product: CASSFPLETDLYGYTL.

On this clonotype: The conserved final phenylalanine or tryptophan is absent from the CDR3, which likely points to a read error. The rearrangement links TRBV6-6 to TRBJ1-1, with unresolved D. V lost 8 bases and J lost 1, with 20 bases in between. Germline-derived CDR1 and CDR2 are MNHNY and SVGAGI (reference sequence). The CDR3 consists of 16 residues. The CDR3 reads CASSTGEGWGNTEAFS. The CDR3 DNA reads as TGTGCCAGCTCCACTGGAGAGGGATGGGGGAACACTGAAGCTTTCTCT.

Of note for this clonotype: An end of the junction does not agree with germline; a read error may underlie this. The gene calls are TRBV28 and TRBJ1-2, with 8 bases matching TRBD1. The germline gives CDR1 MDHEN, CDR2 SYDVKM. CDR3 size: 16 residues. The CDR3 sequence is CASSLASGGTYYGHTF. The CDR3 coding sequence is TGTGCCAGCAGTTTAGCCTCAGGGGGCACCTATTATGGCCACACCTTC.

A note on this clonotype: Compared with germline, one end of the junction differs, possibly owing to a read error. This chain links TRBV10-3 with TRBJ1-4; 7 bases line up with TRBD1. This CDR3 has 13 amino acids. Germline V gene sequence: CDR1 ENHRY, CDR2 SYGVKD. CDR3 residues: CAINNPGGEKLFF. For the CDR3, the DNA is TGTGCAATCAATAACCCAGGGGGGGAAAAACTGTTTTTT.

About this clonotype itself: Mismatch with germline at one junction end may stem from a read error. V usage is TRBV11-2 and J usage is TRBJ2-2; D perhaps matches TRBD1 (6 bases). Germline assignment: CDR1 SGHAT and CDR2 FQNNGV. The CDR3 extends over 15 amino acids. CDR3 amino acids: CASSLGRGYTGELLF. DNA of the CDR3: TGTGCCAGCAGCTTAGGCAGGGGATACACCGGGGAACTGTTATTT.

Comment on this clonotype: The germline gene is not matched at one end of the junction; a read error may be the cause. V is TRBV4-3 and J is TRBJ2-2, with D tentatively TRBD2 (6 bases). Germline CDR1 reads LGHNA; CDR2 reads YSLEER. The CDR3 has 17 residues. The CDR3 nucleotides read TGCGCCAGCAGCCAACCTAGTAGCGGAGTGAACACCGGGGAGTTGTTTTTT. It is translated as CASSQPSSGVNTGELFF.

Concerning this clonotype: The CDR3 carries no conserved terminal phenylalanine or tryptophan, so it likely arises from a read error. The chain employs TRBV6-1 and TRBJ1-1; D uncertain. This CDR3 comprises 13 residues. Germline CDR1 MNHNS, CDR2 SASEGT. The DNA of the CDR3 is TGTGGCAGCAGTGATCGGGGAAACACTGAAGCTTTCTAT. This sequence encodes CGSSDRGNTEAFY.

A note on this clonotype: The junction departs from the called germline gene at one end, perhaps through a read error. The V gene is TRBV11-3, the J gene TRBJ2-3, with D perhaps TRBD1 or TRBD2 (5 bases each). The CDR3 contains 15 residues. Germline V CDR1 and CDR2: SGHNT, YENEEA. DNA for the CDR3: TGTGTCAGCAGCTCCAGTGGGGGTCTAGGGGATACGCAGTTTTTT. Protein sequence: CVSSSSGGLGDTQFF.

About this clonotype: The junction differs from germline at one of its ends, possibly a read error. This chain links TRBV4-2 with TRBJ2-7, with a tentative D call TRBD1 (6 bases). CDR1 and CDR2 (germline): LGHNA, YNFKEQ. The CDR3 runs to 12 residues. The CDR3 region is CARSPPGDGQYF. In DNA, the CDR3 is TGTGCCAGGAGCCCCCCAGGGGACGGGCAGTACTTC.

This CDR3 reads CASRNRVGETQYF. CDR3 nucleotides: TGTGCCAGCCGGAACAGGGTGGGAGAGACCCAGTACTTC. The chain has TRBV12-3 or TRBV12-4 and TRBJ2-5; D may be TRBD1 (6 bases). The CDR3 covers 13 residues. The germline V and J ends were trimmed by 8 bases and 4 bases, with 14 bases remaining between them.

This chain uses TRBV29-1 with TRBJ1-2, with TRBD1 identical over 7 bases. Germline assignment: CDR1 SQVTM and CDR2 ANQGSEA. The CDR3 length is 14 residues. DNA for the CDR3: TGCACCACAAAGCCTACAGGGGACGGCTATGGCTACACCTTC. Encoded protein: CTTKPTGDGYGYTF.

About this clonotype: The conserved phenylalanine or tryptophan is not found at the CDR3 terminus, so this likely reflects a read error. The rearrangement links TRBV4-1 to TRBJ2-2; no clear D. The germline V gene has CDR1 MGHRA and CDR2 YSYEKL. The CDR3 has 16 amino acids. The CDR3 protein is CASSQEPWPNTGELFS. Here the CDR3 DNA reads TGCGCTAGCAGCCAAGAGCCGTGGCCGAACACCGGGGAGCTGTTTTCT.

Comment on this clonotype: At one end, the junction sequence differs from germline, possibly due to a read error. V usage is TRBV6-2 or TRBV6-3 and J usage is TRBJ2-2; weak D call: TRBD2 (5 bases). The CDR3 contains 17 residues. CDR1 and CDR2 (germline): MNHEY, SVGEGT. CDR3 amino acids: CASNYIQQRANAGELFF. As DNA, the CDR3 is TGTGCCAGCAATTACATCCAACAGAGGGCCAACGCCGGGGAGCTGTTTTTT.

The rearrangement uses TRBV6-2 or TRBV6-3 and TRBJ2-3, with a weak D call TRBD1 (6 bases). The germline V and J ends were trimmed by 9 bases and 7 bases, with 23 bases remaining between them. From germline, CDR1 is MNHEY and CDR2 SVGEGT. This CDR3 is 15 amino acids long. CDR3 sequence reads: CASSPDEGVANTQYF. In DNA, the CDR3 is TGTGCCAGTAGTCCGGACGAGGGGGTGGCAAATACGCAGTATTTT.